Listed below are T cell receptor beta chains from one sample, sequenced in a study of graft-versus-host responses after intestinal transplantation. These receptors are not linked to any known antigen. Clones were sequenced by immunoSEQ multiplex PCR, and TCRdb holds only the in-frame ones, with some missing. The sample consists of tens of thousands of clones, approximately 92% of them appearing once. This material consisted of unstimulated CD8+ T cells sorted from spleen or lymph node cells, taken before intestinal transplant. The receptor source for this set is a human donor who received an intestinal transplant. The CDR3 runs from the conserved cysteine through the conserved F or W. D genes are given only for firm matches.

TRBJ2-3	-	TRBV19	CASSIGGGAATDTQYF	TGTGCCAGTAGTATAGGGGGAGGAGCGGCCACAGATACGCAGTATTTT
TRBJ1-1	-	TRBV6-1	CASSVTVEGTEAFF	TGTGCCAGCAGTGTGACAGTGGAGGGCACTGAAGCTTTCTTT
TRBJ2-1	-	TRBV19	CASSPTTDSYNEQFF	TGTGCCAGTAGCCCGACCACAGACTCCTACAATGAGCAGTTCTTC
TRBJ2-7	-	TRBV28	CASSFSLVAYEQYF	TGTGCCAGCAGTTTCTCACTCGTTGCCTACGAGCAGTACTTC
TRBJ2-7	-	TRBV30	CAWGVDSLGYEQYF	TGTGCCTGGGGAGTGGACAGCCTGGGCTACGAGCAGTACTTC
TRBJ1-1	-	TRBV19	CASSILDRLSRGNTEAFF	TGTGCCAGTAGTATACTTGACAGGCTGTCGAGGGGGAACACTGAAGCTTTCTTT
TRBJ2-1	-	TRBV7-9	CASSSTLAGGSEQFF	TGTGCCAGCAGCTCGACCTTGGCAGGGGGGAGTGAGCAGTTCTTC
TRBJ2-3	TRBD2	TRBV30	CAWTGAGGPGDTQYF	TGTGCCTGGACTGGAGCGGGGGGGCCAGGGGATACGCAGTATTTT
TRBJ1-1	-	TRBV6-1	CASSEITGTISYAEAFF	TGTGCCAGCAGTGAGATTACCGGGACAATTTCTTACGCTGAAGCTTTCTTT
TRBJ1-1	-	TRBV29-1	CSVDWGFEAFF	TGCAGCGTTGATTGGGGCTTTGAAGCTTTCTTT
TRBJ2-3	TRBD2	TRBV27	CASSSTPSGPSTDTQYF	TGTGCCAGCAGTTCGACACCTAGCGGACCTAGCACAGATACGCAGTATTTT
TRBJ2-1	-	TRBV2	CASSASLADEQFF	TGTGCCAGCAGTGCTTCTCTAGCCGATGAGCAGTTCTTC
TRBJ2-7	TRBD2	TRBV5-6	CASSNLTFSGGAKEQYF	TGTGCCAGCAGCAACCTAACGTTTAGCGGGGGGGCGAAGGAGCAGTACTTC
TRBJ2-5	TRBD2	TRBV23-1	CASSPGLAGRETQYF	TGCGCCAGCAGCCCCGGACTAGCGGGACGAGAGACCCAGTACTTC
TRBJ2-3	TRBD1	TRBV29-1	CSGEGTGGGTDTQYF	TGCAGCGGTGAAGGGACAGGGGGAGGCACAGATACGCAGTATTTT
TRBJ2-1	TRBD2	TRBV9	CASSAGTSGCNEQFF	TGTGCCAGCAGCGCGGGGACTAGCGGATGCAATGAGCAGTTCTTC
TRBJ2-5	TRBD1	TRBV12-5	CASALGTGKETQYF	TGTGCTAGTGCCCTCGGGACAGGAAAAGAGACCCAGTACTTC
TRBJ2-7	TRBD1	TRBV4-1	CASSQEGTGRGEQYF	TGCGCCAGCAGCCAAGAGGGGACAGGGAGGGGGGAGCAGTACTTC
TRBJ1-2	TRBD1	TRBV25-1	CASNRGNYGYTF	TGTGCCAGCAACAGGGGAAACTATGGCTACACCTTC
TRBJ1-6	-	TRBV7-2	CASSQVGSHPAGSPLHF	TGTGCCAGCAGCCAAGTGGGCTCCCACCCAGCAGGTTCACCCCTCCACTTT
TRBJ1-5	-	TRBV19	CASSNFYSNQPQHF	TGTGCCAGTAGTAACTTCTATAGCAATCAGCCCCAGCATTTT
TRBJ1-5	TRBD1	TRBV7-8	CASSPPGTDNQPQHF	TGTGCCAGCAGCCCCCCCGGGACAGACAATCAGCCCCAGCATTTT
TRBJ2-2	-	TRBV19	CASSTPSGELFF	TGTGCCAGTAGTACTCCGTCCGGGGAGCTGTTTTTT
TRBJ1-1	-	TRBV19	CASIGGNTEAFF	TGTGCCAGTATAGGGGGGAACACTGAAGCTTTCTTT
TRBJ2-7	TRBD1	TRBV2	CASRGDSYEQYF	TGTGCCAGCAGGGGGGACAGCTACGAGCAGTACTTC
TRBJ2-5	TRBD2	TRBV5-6	CASSWGLDIQETQYF	TGTGCCAGCAGCTGGGGACTAGATATCCAAGAGACCCAGTACTTC
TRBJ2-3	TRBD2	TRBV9	CASSTFSAGLAVTSTDTQYF	TGTGCCAGCAGCACATTCTCGGCGGGACTAGCGGTTACTAGCACAGATACGCAGTATTTT
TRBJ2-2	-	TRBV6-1	CASSRLVSTGELFF	TGTGCCAGCAGTCGACTAGTCAGCACCGGGGAGCTGTTTTTT
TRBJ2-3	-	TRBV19	CASSTHTRTDTQYF	TGTGCCAGTAGCACTCATACCCGCACAGATACGCAGTATTTT
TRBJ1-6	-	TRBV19	CASSLGNSPLHF	TGTGCCAGTAGCCTCGGTAATTCACCCCTCCACTTT
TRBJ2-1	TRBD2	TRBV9	CASSVRGSGAYNEQFF	TGTGCCAGCAGCGTGCGGGGTAGCGGGGCCTACAATGAGCAGTTCTTC
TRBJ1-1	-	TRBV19	CASKQGNTEAFF	TGTGCCAGTAAACAGGGTAACACTGAAGCTTTCTTT
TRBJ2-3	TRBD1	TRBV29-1	CSVYPGQGQDTQYF	TGCAGCGTGTACCCGGGACAGGGTCAAGATACGCAGTATTTT
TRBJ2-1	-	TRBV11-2	CASSFSRESAEQFF	TGTGCCAGCAGCTTTTCGAGGGAATCCGCAGAGCAGTTCTTC
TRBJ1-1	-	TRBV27	CASSLSRGAVDTEAFF	TGTGCCAGCAGTTTATCTCGGGGGGCAGTTGACACTGAAGCTTTCTTT
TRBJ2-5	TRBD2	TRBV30	CAWSEGTSGRETQYF	TGTGCCTGGAGTGAAGGGACTAGCGGGAGAGAGACCCAGTACTTC